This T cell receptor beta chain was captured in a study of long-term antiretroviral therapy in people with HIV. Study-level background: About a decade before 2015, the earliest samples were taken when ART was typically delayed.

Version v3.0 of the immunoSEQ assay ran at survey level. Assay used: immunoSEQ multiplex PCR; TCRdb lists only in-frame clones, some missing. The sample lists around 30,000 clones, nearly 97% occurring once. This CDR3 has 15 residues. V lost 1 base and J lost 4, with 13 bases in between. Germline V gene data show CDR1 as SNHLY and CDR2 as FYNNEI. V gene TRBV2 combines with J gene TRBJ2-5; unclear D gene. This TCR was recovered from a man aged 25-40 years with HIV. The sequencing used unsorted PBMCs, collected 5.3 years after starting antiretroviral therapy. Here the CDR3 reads CASSEGGKRAETQYF. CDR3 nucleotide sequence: TGTGCCAGCAGTGAAGGGGGAAAAAGAGCAGAGACCCAGTACTTC.